A single sample is the source of the 16 T cell receptor beta chains below, sequenced in a study of glioma-infiltrating T cells after dendritic cell vaccination. Sequenced by immunoSEQ multiplex PCR; TCRdb stores in-frame clones only, minus some. The sample consists of over 80,000 clones, 80% to 90% of them appearing once. Regarding time point: after dendritic cell vaccination, including at tumor progression/relapse. Sequencing used blood, obtained after dendritic cell vaccination. The receptors were sampled from a human donor with glioblastoma.

V is TRBV5-1 and J is TRBJ2-2, with 7 nucleotides matching TRBD1. Germline V gives CDR1 SGHRS, CDR2 YFSETQ. J lost 4 bases, V lost 4 bases, and 7 bases had no gene match. CDR3 length: 15 amino acids. The CDR3 here is CASSPDRVGTGELFF. In DNA form, the CDR3 reads TGCGCCAGCAGCCCAGACAGGGTAGGCACCGGGGAGCTGTTTTTT. Full variable domain (outside the CDR3, taken from reference TRBV5-1 and TRBJ2-2): KAGVTQTPRYLIKTRGQQVTLSCSPISGHRSVSWYQQTPGQGLQFLFEYFSETQRNKGNFPGRFSGRQFSNSRSEMNVSTLELGDSALYLCASSPDRVGTGELFFGEGSRLTVL.

CDR3 in DNA: TGTGCCAGCCATCCAGGACTAGCGGGAGACCGGTTCTTC. As protein: CASHPGLAGDRFF. V usage is TRBV2 and J usage is TRBJ2-1, with 13 nucleotides matching TRBD2. Per the germline V gene, CDR1 is SNHLY and CDR2 is FYNNEI. V was clipped by 8 bases and J by 15 bases; unmatched bases: 10. CDR3 size: 13 residues.

The count of this clone is one. The chain combines TRBV6-5 with TRBJ2-7; 7 nucleotides line up with TRBD1. Germline loops: CDR1 MNHEY, CDR2 SVGAGI. The V segment lost 2 bases and the J segment 6 bases; nucleotides outside the gene matches: 10. The CDR3 runs to 15 residues. CDR3 sequence reads: CASSYPGTELSEQYF. In nucleotides, the CDR3 is TGTGCCAGCAGTTACCCGGGGACAGAACTTTCCGAGCAGTACTTC.

The chain joins TRBV5-1 to TRBJ2-4, with TRBD2 matching over 9 bases. The CDR3 extends over 16 amino acids. In germline, CDR1 is SGHRS, CDR2 YFSETQ. V shed 4 bases, J shed 6 bases, and the junction held 11 bases outside the gene matches. CDR3 nucleotide sequence: TGCGCCAGCAGCCGGGACGCGGGGGGGCCGGCAAACATTCAGTACTTC. It yields the protein CASSRDAGGPANIQYF. The variable domain in full, completed from reference TRBV5-1 and TRBJ2-4, reads KAGVTQTPRYLIKTRGQQVTLSCSPISGHRSVSWYQQTPGQGLQFLFEYFSETQRNKGNFPGRFSGRQFSNSRSEMNVSTLELGDSALYLCASSRDAGGPANIQYFGAGTRLSVL.

The chain joins TRBV2 to TRBJ1-2, with TRBD1 identical over 10 bases. This CDR3 contains 14 residues. CDR1 and CDR2 (germline): SNHLY, FYNNEI. J was trimmed by 6 bases and V by 4 bases; bases with no gene match: 5. CDR3 loop: CASSGTGTGDGYTF. The CDR3 coding sequence is TGTGCCAGCAGTGGTACCGGGACAGGGGATGGCTACACCTTC.

The chain combines TRBV7-3 with TRBJ1-1; 9 bases are a match to TRBD1. The CDR3 sequence is 15 residues long. Germline V gives CDR1 SGHTA, CDR2 FQGTGA. The V gene end was trimmed by 5 bases and the J gene end by 1 base; junction bases not matched to a gene: 5. CDR3 nucleotides: TGTGCCAGCAGCCTCCGACAGGGGGGGAACACTGAAGCTTTCTTT. Translation gives CASSLRQGGNTEAFF.

The genes are TRBV5-1 and TRBJ1-1, with 7 bases that match TRBD1. The ends lost 4 bases at V and 6 bases at J; junction bases unmatched: 9. The CDR3 is 14 amino acids. The germline gives CDR1 SGHRS, CDR2 YFSETQ. For the CDR3, the DNA is TGCGCCAGCAGCGCGGGACAGCTGAGGGCTGAAGCTTTCTTT. Translated, it gives CASSAGQLRAEAFF. Drawing the rest from reference TRBV5-1 and TRBJ1-1, the complete variable domain is KAGVTQTPRYLIKTRGQQVTLSCSPISGHRSVSWYQQTPGQGLQFLFEYFSETQRNKGNFPGRFSGRQFSNSRSEMNVSTLELGDSALYLCASSAGQLRAEAFFGQGTRLTVV.

This clone was seen only once. The genes are TRBV30 and TRBJ2-2; D unclear. The germline V and J ends were trimmed by 8 bases and 2 bases, with 12 bases remaining between them. The CDR3 has 13 amino acids. CDR1 is GTSNPN and CDR2 is SVGIG in the germline V gene (reference sequence). CDR3 DNA sequence: TGTGCCCGTGCGGCACCAAACACCGGGGAGCTGTTTTTT. This sequence encodes CARAAPNTGELFF.

The gene calls are TRBV5-4 and TRBJ2-7, with D possibly being TRBD2 (6 bases). The V end was cut by 0 bases, the J end by 0 bases, with 13 bases between. The CDR3 sequence is 16 residues long. CDR1 and CDR2 (germline): SGHNT, YYREEE (reference sequence). CDR3 in DNA: TGTGCCAGCAGCTTGGCTGGCGGGACCAGCTCCTACGAGCAGTACGTC. It translates to CASSLAGGTSSYEQYV.

This rearrangement joins TRBV5-3 to TRBJ2-7; 9 nucleotides align to TRBD1. TRBV5-3 is marked as an open reading frame, function uncertain. With V trimmed by 3 bases and J by 3 bases, 4 bases remained unmatched. The CDR3 extends over 14 amino acids. The CDR3 reads CARSWDRVFYEQYV. The CDR3 bases are TGTGCCAGAAGCTGGGACAGGGTCTTCTACGAGCAGTACGTC.

The rearrangement uses TRBV7-2 and TRBJ1-2; D possibly corresponds to TRBD1 (5 bases). There are 14 residues in the CDR3. The V end was cut by 5 bases, the J end by 6 bases, with 16 bases between. Germline CDR1 is SGHTA and CDR2 is FQGNSA. The CDR3 DNA sequence: TGTGCCAGCAGCCCAGAAGTGGCGGGACATGGCTACACCTTC. This codes for CASSPEVAGHGYTF. The full variable domain, with the rest looked up from reference TRBV7-2 and TRBJ1-2, is GAGVSQSPSNKVTEKGKDVELRCDPISGHTALYWYRQSLGQGLEFLIYFQGNSAPDKSGLPSDRFSAERTGGSVSTLTIQRTQQEDSAVYLCASSPEVAGHGYTFGSGTRLTVV.

The chain is built from TRBV7-9 and TRBJ2-1; 8 nucleotides align to TRBD1. The germline gives CDR1 SEHNR, CDR2 FQNEAQ (reference sequence). The CDR3 has 14 residues. Trimming cost V 4 bases and J 9 bases; bases outside gene matches: 8. DNA of the CDR3: TGTGCCAGCAGCTGGACAGGGTACCGGTTTGAGCAGTTCTTC. Translating it yields CASSWTGYRFEQFF.

This clone has a handful of counts. The chain couples TRBV29-1 to TRBJ2-5; 10 nucleotides line up with TRBD2. Germline loops: CDR1 SQVTM, CDR2 ANQGSEA. The CDR3 consists of 12 residues. Trimming cost V 4 bases and J 4 bases; bases outside gene matches: 0. The CDR3 DNA follows: TGCAGCGTTGTAGCGGGAGGAGAGACCCAGTACTTC. It translates to CSVVAGGETQYF.

The chain joins TRBV11-2 to TRBJ2-2, with D uncertain. V lost 5 bases and J 0 bases, leaving 7 bases between the germline ends. This CDR3 has 14 residues. The germline V gene has CDR1 SGHAT and CDR2 FQNNGV. CDR3 nucleotide sequence: TGTGCCAGCAGCACGACACCGAACACCGGGGAGCTGTTTTTT. This gives the protein CASSTTPNTGELFF. Full variable domain (outside the CDR3, taken from reference TRBV11-2 and TRBJ2-2): EAGVAQSPRYKIIEKRQSVAFWCNPISGHATLYWYQQILGQGPKLLIQFQNNGVVDDSQLPKDRFSAERLKGVDSTLKIQPAKLEDSAVYLCASSTTPNTGELFFGEGSRLTVL.

This clone was observed a few times. The chain has TRBV27 and TRBJ2-5; the D gene is possibly TRBD2 (6 bases). The CDR3 sequence is 14 residues long. CDR1 is MNHEY and CDR2 is SMNVEV in the germline V gene (reference sequence). The V gene lost 3 bases and the J gene lost 1 base, with 9 bases spanning the gap. The CDR3 DNA reads TGTGCCAGCAGTTTTAGCGGACCCCAAGAGACCCAGTACTTC. This sequence encodes CASSFSGPQETQYF.

This clone was seen a few times. The V gene is TRBV2, the J gene TRBJ2-7, with 8 nucleotides matching TRBD2. V lost 5 bases and J lost 6; bases outside the gene matches: 6. The CDR3 runs to 13 residues. The germline gives CDR1 SNHLY, CDR2 FYNNEI. This CDR3 reads CASSPGLAREQYF. For the CDR3, the DNA is TGTGCCAGCAGTCCAGGACTAGCACGCGAGCAGTACTTC.